Listed below are T cell receptor beta chains from one sample, sequenced in a study of shared clonotypes between healthy human individuals. Assay: immunoSEQ multiplex PCR; the TCRdb copy retains only in-frame clones and omits some. The sample holds over a million clones, approximately 80% seen once. Sequencing input: memory CD4+ T cells from PBMCs. These receptors were obtained from a man between 18 and 29 years old in good health. Some clones in this sample may be carry-over from other donors' samples. The CDR3 runs from the conserved cysteine through the conserved F or W. A D gene is named only where the DNA matches it firmly. The size of a clone is reported for some rows only, either as once, few or many, or as a class for expanded clones.

clone_size d_call j_call v_call cdr3_nt cdr3_aa
NA TRBD2 TRBJ2-1 TRBV4-2 TGTGCCAGCAGCCAAGATTCTAGCGGGAGCGTCAATGAGCAGTTCTTC CASSQDSSGSVNEQFF
NA NA TRBJ1-2 TRBV9 TGTGCCAGCAGCGCCCGACAGGAGGTTAACTATGGCTACACCTTC CASSARQEVNYGYTF
NA NA TRBJ2-3 TRBV9 TGTGCCAGCAGTCTGTATGCCCTTAGCACAGATACGCAGTATTTT CASSLYALSTDTQYF
once TRBD1 TRBJ2-5 TRBV7-3 TGTGCCAGCAGCCCAGGGGGCAGGGGAGAGACCCAGTACTTC CASSPGGRGETQYF
NA TRBD1 TRBJ1-2 TRBV5-6 TGTGCCAGCAGCCAGGGACAGGGAATGTATCGCTATGGCTACACCTTC CASSQGQGMYRYGYTF
few NA TRBJ1-1 TRBV7-9 TGTGCCAGCAGCTTAGTGGCGGTGAACACTGAAGCTTTCTTT CASSLVAVNTEAFF
few NA TRBJ2-6 TRBV9 TGTGCCAGCAGCGTAGCTACGTCTGGGGCCAACGTCCTGACTTTC CASSVATSGANVLTF
few NA TRBJ2-1 TRBV29-1 TGCAGCGTTGAAAAAGGGACAAACAATGAGCAGTTCTTC CSVEKGTNNEQFF
NA NA TRBJ1-2 TRBV6-6 TGTGCCAGCAGTTCGATCCCACAGGGAACGGAGGGCTACACCTTC CASSSIPQGTEGYTF
once TRBD2 TRBJ2-7 TRBV5-4 TGTGCCAGCAGCCCGGGGGGCCTAGCGGGAGCCCCGTCTAGCAACGAGCAGTACTTC CASSPGGLAGAPSSNEQYF
NA NA TRBJ2-6 TRBV28 TGTGCCAGCAGCAACTACAGGGTTGGGGCCAACGTCCTGACTTTC CASSNYRVGANVLTF
NA NA TRBJ1-1 TRBV4-3 TGCGCCAGCAGCCAAAAAATGGGGACGGCAGTGGGGACTGAAGCTTTCTTT CASSQKMGTAVGTEAFF
NA NA TRBJ1-2 TRBV7-3 TGTGCCAGCAGCTTACCCGGGCTCTATGGCTACACCTTC CASSLPGLYGYTF
NA NA TRBJ2-2 TRBV15 TGTGCCACCAGCTCGAGCCAGGGGCCCGGGGAGCTGTTTTTT CATSSSQGPGELFF
NA TRBD2 TRBJ2-1 TRBV5-4 TGTGCCAGCAGCTTGGGGCTAGCGGGAACCTGGGAAGGGCGTGAGCAGTTCTTC CASSLGLAGTWEGREQFF
NA TRBD2 TRBJ2-5 TRBV18 TGTGCCAGCTCACCACAGCGGGACGGTAGGGAGACCCAGTACTTC CASSPQRDGRETQYF
NA NA TRBJ1-2 TRBV2 TGTGCCAGCAGTGCCTATACAGGAGAGGGTGGCTACACCTTC CASSAYTGEGGYTF
NA TRBD2 TRBJ2-7 TRBV5-4 TGTGCCAGCAGACGTGCGGGAGGGCCGGGGTCCTACGAGCAGTACTTC CASRRAGGPGSYEQYF
NA NA TRBJ2-6 TRBV7-3 TGTGCCAGCAGCCCAACCGGTGGAGGGACTGGGGCCAACGTCCTGACTTTC CASSPTGGGTGANVLTF
NA NA TRBJ2-3 TRBV11-2 TGTGCCAGCACCCCCGCCAGGGCCTCAGATACGCAGTATTTT CASTPARASDTQYF
NA NA TRBJ1-2 TRBV28 TGTGCCAGCAGTTTAAGCCTCGATGGCTACACCTTC CASSLSLDGYTF
NA TRBD1 TRBJ2-3 TRBV5-4 TGTGCCAGCAGCCCCCCCGGGACAGGATATACAGATACGCAGTATTTT CASSPPGTGYTDTQYF
NA TRBD2 TRBJ2-7 TRBV30 TGTGCCTGGGGTGCGGGGACTAGCGTCGAGCAGTACTTC CAWGAGTSVEQYF
NA NA TRBJ2-7 TRBV15 TGTGCCACCAGCAGGCCCTTGAGTCATCAATCCGAGCAGTACTTC CATSRPLSHQSEQYF
NA TRBD1 TRBJ2-5 TRBV28 TGTGCCAGCAGTTCCGCAGGGGGCTCGGAGACCCAGTACTTC CASSSAGGSETQYF
many NA TRBJ1-1 TRBV4-3 TGCGCCAGCAGCCAGGGGGTAATGAACACTGAAGCTTTCTTT CASSQGVMNTEAFF